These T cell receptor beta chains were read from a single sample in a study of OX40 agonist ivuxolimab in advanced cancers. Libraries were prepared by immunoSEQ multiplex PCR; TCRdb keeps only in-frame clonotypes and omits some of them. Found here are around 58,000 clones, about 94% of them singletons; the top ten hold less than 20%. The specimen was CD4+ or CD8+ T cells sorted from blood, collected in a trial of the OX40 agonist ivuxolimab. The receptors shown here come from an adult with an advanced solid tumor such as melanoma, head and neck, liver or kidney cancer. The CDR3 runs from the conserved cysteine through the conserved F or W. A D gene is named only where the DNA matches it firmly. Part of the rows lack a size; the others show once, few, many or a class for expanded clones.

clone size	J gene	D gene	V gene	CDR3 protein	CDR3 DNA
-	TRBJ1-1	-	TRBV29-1	CSVLGKSTFTEAFF	TGCAGCGTTTTGGGCAAATCAACTTTCACTGAAGCTTTCTTT
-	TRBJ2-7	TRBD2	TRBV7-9	CASSSFSGSAIYEQYF	TGTGCCAGCAGCTCATTTAGCGGGAGCGCGATCTACGAGCAGTACTTC
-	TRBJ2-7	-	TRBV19	CASSIEGLSHYEQYF	TGTGCCAGTAGTATAGAAGGACTTTCTCACTACGAGCAGTACTTC
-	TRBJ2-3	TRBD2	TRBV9	CASSVGGGGRDTQYF	TGTGCCAGCAGCGTAGGAGGAGGCGGGAGAGATACGCAGTATTTT
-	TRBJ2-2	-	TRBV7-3	CASSLGTVNTGELFF	TGTGCCAGCAGCCTCGGGACCGTGAACACCGGGGAGCTGTTTTTT
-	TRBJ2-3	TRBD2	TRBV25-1	CASSEYILAGSDTQYF	TGTGCCAGCAGTGAATATATCCTAGCGGGATCCGATACGCAGTATTTT
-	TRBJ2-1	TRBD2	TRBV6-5	CASSLYPGTSNEQFF	TGTGCCAGCAGCCTTTACCCCGGGACTAGTAATGAGCAGTTCTTC
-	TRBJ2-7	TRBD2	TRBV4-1	CASSPKGTSGSLSYEQYF	TGCGCCAGCAGCCCGAAGGGGACTAGCGGGAGCCTCTCCTACGAGCAGTACTTC
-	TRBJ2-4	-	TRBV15	CATSRGVMGENIQYF	TGTGCCACCAGCAGAGGGGTGATGGGTGAAAACATTCAGTACTTC
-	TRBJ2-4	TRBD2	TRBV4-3	CASSQDRLAGVNIQYF	TGCGCCAGCAGCCAAGACAGACTAGCGGGAGTGAACATTCAGTACTTC
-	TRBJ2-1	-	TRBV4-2	CASSGFRGSYNEQFF	TGTGCCAGCAGCGGCTTTCGCGGCTCCTACAATGAGCAGTTCTTC
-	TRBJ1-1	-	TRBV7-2	CASSLYGAGNTEAFF	TGTGCCAGCAGCTTGTATGGTGCAGGGAACACTGAAGCTTTCTTT
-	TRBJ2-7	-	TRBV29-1	CSVESNYEQYF	TGCAGCGTTGAATCGAACTACGAGCAGTACTTC
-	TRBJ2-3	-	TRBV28	CASSLRGWGTDTQYF	TGTGCCAGCAGCCTTAGGGGCTGGGGCACAGATACGCAGTATTTT
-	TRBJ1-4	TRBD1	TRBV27	CASKPRQGSNEKLFF	TGTGCCAGCAAACCGCGACAGGGATCTAATGAAAAACTGTTTTTT
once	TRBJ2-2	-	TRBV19	CASSVTPKWGNTGELFF	TGTGCCAGTAGTGTTACCCCGAAATGGGGGAACACCGGGGAGCTGTTTTTT
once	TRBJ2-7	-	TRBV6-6	CASSYWSNEQYF	TGTGCCAGCAGTTATTGGAGTAACGAGCAGTACTTC
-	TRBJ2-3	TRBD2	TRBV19	CASSTDGLAGPTDTQYF	TGTGCTTCTTCCACCGACGGACTAGCGGGACCCACAGATACGCAGTATTTT
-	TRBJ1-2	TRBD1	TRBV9	CASSVGTVKANYGYTF	TGTGCCAGCAGCGTTGGGACAGTTAAAGCTAACTATGGCTACACCTTC
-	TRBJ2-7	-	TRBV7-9	CASSLVGESYEQYF	TGTGCCAGCAGCTTGGTTGGGGAAAGCTACGAGCAGTACTTC
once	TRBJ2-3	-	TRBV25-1	CASDEGTSTDTQYF	TGTGCCAGTGATGAAGGTACTAGCACAGATACGCAGTATTTT
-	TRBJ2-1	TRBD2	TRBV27	CASSLSSQRGYNEQFF	TGTGCCAGCAGTTTATCGTCCCAGCGGGGCTACAATGAGCAGTTCTTC
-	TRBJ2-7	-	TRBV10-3	CAAMGSSYEQYF	TGTGCCGCCATGGGCAGCTCCTACGAGCAGTACTTC
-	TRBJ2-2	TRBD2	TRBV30	CAWSGRVSGSRGELFF	TGTGCCTGGAGTGGTCGTGTTAGCGGGAGTAGAGGGGAGCTGTTTTTT